These 18 T cell receptor beta chains originate from one sample sequenced in a study of blood T cell repertoires in COVID-19. The assay was immunoSEQ multiplex PCR, and TCRdb's table has in-frame clones only and misses some. The profile shows 30,000 to 50,000 clones, about four fifths of them singletons. The specimen sequenced was peripheral blood. These receptors were taken from a man older than 75 with active or convalescent COVID-19.

Only one count was recorded for this clone. The chain joins TRBV5-1 to TRBJ2-3; 14 bases are shared with TRBD2. Germline V gene lookup returns CDR1 SGHRS and CDR2 YFSETQ. V shed 4 bases, J shed 1 base, and the junction held 11 bases outside the gene matches. The CDR3 has 19 amino acids. CDR3 residues: CASSRRTSGGSGGTDTQYF. The CDR3 region has the DNA TGCGCCAGCAGCAGACGGACTAGCGGGGGGAGCGGGGGCACAGATACGCAGTATTTT.

This clone has only a few counts. This chain joins TRBV5-4 and TRBJ2-5; TRBD2 matches 8 bases. J was trimmed by 2 bases and V by 0 bases; bases with no gene match: 3. Germline CDR1 and CDR2: SGHNT and YYREEE (reference sequence). CDR3 size: 15 residues. The CDR3 is CASSLVVAGQETQYF. CDR3 DNA: TGTGCCAGCAGCTTGGTGGTAGCGGGGCAAGAGACCCAGTACTTC. The full variable domain, with the rest looked up from reference TRBV5-4 and TRBJ2-5, is ETGVTQSPTHLIKTRGQQVTLRCSSQSGHNTVSWYQQALGQGPQFIFQYYREEENGRGNFPPRFSGLQFPNYSSELNVNALELDDSALYLCASSLVVAGQETQYFGPGTRLLVL.

This chain connects TRBV9 to TRBJ1-4, with a possible D match to TRBD1 (5 bases). The CDR3 sequence is 12 residues long. CDR1 and CDR2 (germline): SGDLS, YYNGEE. V gave up 1 base and J gave up 10 bases, with 8 bases separating them. CDR3 nucleotides: TGTGCCAGCAGCGTACAGGGAGGAAAACTGTTTTTT. Translated, it gives CASSVQGGKLFF. The full variable domain, rest sourced from reference TRBV9 and TRBJ1-4, is DSGVTQTPKHLITATGQRVTLRCSPRSGDLSVYWYQQSLDQGLQFLIQYYNGEERAKGNILERFSAQQFPDLHSELNLSSLELGDSALYFCASSVQGGKLFFGSGTQLSVL.

This clone was detected once. The rearrangement uses TRBV7-9 and TRBJ1-1; TRBD1 aligns across 7 bases. There are 12 residues in the CDR3. Germline V gene sequence: CDR1 SEHNR, CDR2 FQNEAQ (reference sequence). V shed 3 bases and J 7 bases; nucleotides not matched to a gene: 2. This CDR3 reads CASSLGQNEAFF. The CDR3 DNA reads TGTGCCAGCAGCTTGGGACAGAATGAAGCTTTCTTT.

The genes are TRBV5-1 and TRBJ1-1, with a tentative D call TRBD1 (5 bases). The CDR3 consists of 13 residues. Germline CDR1 is SGHRS and CDR2 is YFSETQ. Trimming removed 3 bases at V and 7 bases at J, with 13 bases between. This CDR3 reads CASSSQGKGEAFF. CDR3 DNA: TGCGCCAGCAGCTCCCAGGGAAAGGGTGAAGCTTTCTTT.

The chain combines TRBV5-4 with TRBJ2-1; D gene uncertain. The CDR3 is 15 residues long. V was trimmed by 0 bases and J by 5 bases, leaving 12 bases between them. In germline, CDR1 is SGHNT, CDR2 YYREEE (reference sequence). The CDR3 protein is CASSLDQTTNNEQFF. CDR3 DNA: TGTGCCAGCAGCTTGGATCAGACAACCAACAATGAGCAGTTCTTC.

The J gene is TRBJ1-1, the V gene TRBV27; D perhaps matches TRBD1 (5 bases). CDR1 and CDR2 from the germline V gene are MNHEY and SMNVEV (reference sequence). This CDR3 has 14 residues. The V end lost 3 bases, the J end lost 1 base, and 9 bases lay between the germline ends. Here the CDR3 DNA reads TGTGCCAGCAGTTTGGTGGACAAGAACACTGAAGCTTTCTTT. Translated, it gives CASSLVDKNTEAFF.

The chain employs TRBV9 and TRBJ1-5; D is perhaps TRBD1 (6 bases). Deletions cut 0 bases from V and 5 bases from J, with 12 bases between. Germline V gives CDR1 SGDLS, CDR2 YYNGEE. This CDR3 is built from 15 residues. The DNA of the CDR3 is TGTGCCAGCAGCGTAGGAGGGGGAAACTATCAGCCCCAGCATTTT. This translates into CASSVGGGNYQPQHF.

This clone came up a few times. The chain uses TRBV27 and TRBJ1-1; 7 bases are a match to TRBD1. The CDR3 has 14 residues. V lost 6 bases and J lost 4; bases outside the gene matches: 8. Germline V gene sequence: CDR1 MNHEY, CDR2 SMNVEV (reference sequence). The CDR3 is CASRWAGGSTEAFF. For the CDR3, the DNA is TGTGCCAGCAGGTGGGCAGGGGGTAGCACTGAAGCTTTCTTT.

Note on this clone: Mismatch with germline at one junction end may stem from a read error. V and J are TRBV28 and TRBJ2-5; D remains unclear. From germline, CDR1 is MDHEN and CDR2 SYDVKM. The CDR3 is made up of 10 amino acids. For the CDR3, the DNA is TGTGCCAGCCAACGCGACACCTCGGACTTC. It specifies CASQRDTSDF.

This rearrangement joins TRBV9 to TRBJ2-2; the D is unclear. V lost 0 bases and J 4 bases, leaving 4 bases between the germline ends. The CDR3 contains 13 residues. Germline CDR1 and CDR2: SGDLS and YYNGEE. The CDR3 loop is CASSVVSTGELFF. The CDR3 DNA follows: TGTGCCAGCAGCGTAGTTAGCACCGGGGAGCTGTTTTTT.

J is TRBJ2-4 and V is TRBV7-2; a possible D gene is TRBD1 (6 bases). Germline V CDR1 and CDR2: SGHTA, FQGNSA. The CDR3 has 16 residues. Trimming removed 5 bases from V and 0 bases from J, with 14 bases in between. CDR3 in amino acids: CASSQNRDLAKNIQYF. DNA of the CDR3: TGTGCCAGCAGCCAAAACAGGGACCTAGCCAAAAACATTCAGTACTTC.

The CDR3 DNA reads as TGCGCCAGCAGCCCTCCCGGACTAGCGGGAAATGAGCAGTTCTTC. As protein: CASSPPGLAGNEQFF. This chain links TRBV5-1 with TRBJ2-1, with 12 positions matching TRBD2. Germline V lookup: CDR1 SGHRS, CDR2 YFSETQ. The CDR3 runs to 15 residues. V lost 4 bases to trimming and J lost 7 bases; unmatched junction nucleotides: 6.

This clone showed up just once. The rearrangement joins TRBV30 to TRBJ1-4; tentative D call: TRBD1 (5 bases). This CDR3 region has 16 residues. The germline CDR1 and CDR2 sequences are GTSNPN and SVGIG (reference sequence). Trimming took off 2 bases at V and 2 bases at J, with 15 bases between the two ends. Here the CDR3 reads CAWSTLLQGTNEKLFF. CDR3 nucleotide sequence: TGTGCCTGGAGTACACTACTCCAGGGCACTAATGAAAAACTGTTTTTT.

This CDR3 is CASSQVQGAGSNQPQHF. The CDR3 nucleotides are TGTGCCAGCAGCCAAGTACAGGGGGCCGGCAGCAATCAGCCCCAGCATTTT. This chain connects TRBV4-2 to TRBJ1-5, with 9 positions matching TRBD1. The CDR3 runs 17 residues. V lost 1 base, J lost 1 base, and 5 bases stayed unmatched. Germline CDR1 reads LGHNA; CDR2 reads YNFKEQ.

This chain links TRBV2 with TRBJ2-5; TRBD2 is a possible D gene (5 bases). This CDR3 comprises 15 residues. Germline CDR1 SNHLY, CDR2 FYNNEI. Trimming removed 6 bases from V and 4 bases from J, with 18 bases in between. CDR3 sequence (DNA): TGTGCCAGCAGCAGTGACGAGGGCGGTGGAGAGACCCAGTACTTC. Its protein product is CASSSDEGGGETQYF.

A few counts support this clone. The V and J genes are TRBV4-2 and TRBJ1-4; 9 nucleotides align to TRBD1. The CDR3 sequence is 15 residues long. The germline V gene encodes CDR1 LGHNA and CDR2 YNFKEQ. V was pared by 1 base and J by 11 bases, with 8 bases of the junction left unmatched. CDR3 nucleotides: TGTGCCAGCAGCCAAGTTGGGGACAGGGAAGGGAAACTGTTTTTT. It codes for CASSQVGDREGKLFF.

The rearrangement uses TRBV5-6 and TRBJ1-2, with 7 bases that match TRBD1. The CDR3 runs 13 residues. Looked up from germline, CDR1 is SGHDT and CDR2 is YYEEEE. The J segment lost 5 bases and the V segment lost 3 bases, leaving 4 bases of the junction unmatched. CDR3: CASSSGQLYGYTF. CDR3 DNA: TGTGCCAGCAGCTCGGGACAGTTGTATGGCTACACCTTC.